This entry features one T cell receptor beta chain sequence. The antigen is not known. An end of the junction differs from the germline gene, which may be a read error. cDNA libraries for TCR beta contained unique molecular identifiers. T cells numbering roughly 1 to 10 million yielded some 520,000 cDNA molecules. TCRdb fed the PCR reads into MiXCR, producing one record per CDR3 protein. Here the sample spans around 180,000 distinct CDR3 sequences, around 30% being singletons. The sample originates from a study of post-analysis software for immune sequencing data. Study-wide results and limits: Normalized Chao1 diversity was significantly reduced in patients versus controls. By F measure, samples from a shared preparation batch strongly co-clustered. A handful of TRBV segments were significantly more frequent in patients than in controls. TRBV5-6, TRBV5-1 and TRBV20-1 were among these segments.

The CDR3 runs to 13 residues. The sequencing sample was made of blood. The sequence came from a girl aged 10 to 17 with multiple sclerosis. The rearrangement uses TRBV12-3 or TRBV12-4 and TRBJ2-2; D unresolved. CDR3 loop: CVSSRVQTGELFF. CDR3 in DNA: TGTGTCAGCAGTAGGGTCCAGACCGGGGAGCTGTTTTTT.